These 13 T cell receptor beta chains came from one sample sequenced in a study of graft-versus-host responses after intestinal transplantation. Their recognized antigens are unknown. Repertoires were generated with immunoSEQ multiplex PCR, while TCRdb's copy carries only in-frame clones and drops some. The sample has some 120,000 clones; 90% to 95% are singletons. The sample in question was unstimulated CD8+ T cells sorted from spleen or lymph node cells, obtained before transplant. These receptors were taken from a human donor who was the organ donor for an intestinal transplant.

DNA of the CDR3: TGTGCCAGTCTAGCGGGAGGGCCTTGGGAGCAGTTCTTC. Translating gives CASLAGGPWEQFF. V is TRBV11-2 and J is TRBJ2-1, with TRBD2 matching over 12 bases. This CDR3 spans 13 amino acids. V trimming: 9 bases; J trimming: 10 bases; junction bases outside the gene matches: 7. Germline loops: CDR1 SGHAT, CDR2 FQNNGV.

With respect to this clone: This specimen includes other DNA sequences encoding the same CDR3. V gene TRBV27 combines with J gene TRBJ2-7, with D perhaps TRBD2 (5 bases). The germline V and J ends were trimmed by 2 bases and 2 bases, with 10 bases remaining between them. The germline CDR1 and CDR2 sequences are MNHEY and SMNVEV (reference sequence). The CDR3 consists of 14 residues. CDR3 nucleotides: TGTGCCAGCAGTTTAACGGGATCGACCTACGAGCAGTACTTC. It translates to CASSLTGSTYEQYF.

The CDR3 nucleotides read TGTGCCAGCAGTCCCGGGACAGGGAGAGGCGAGCAGTACTTC. Translation: CASSPGTGRGEQYF. V gene TRBV6-5 combines with J gene TRBJ2-5, with TRBD1 identical over 9 bases. Judging by the DNA end, TRBJ2-7 fits better; the J call may be wrong. Per germline, CDR1 MNHEY and CDR2 SVGAGI. This CDR3 spans 14 amino acids.

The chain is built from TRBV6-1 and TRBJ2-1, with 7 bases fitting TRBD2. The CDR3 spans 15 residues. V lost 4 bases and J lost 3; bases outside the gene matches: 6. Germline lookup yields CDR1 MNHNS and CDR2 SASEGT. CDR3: CASSALAGIYNEQFF. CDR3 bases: TGTGCCAGCAGTGCTTTAGCGGGTATCTACAATGAGCAGTTCTTC.

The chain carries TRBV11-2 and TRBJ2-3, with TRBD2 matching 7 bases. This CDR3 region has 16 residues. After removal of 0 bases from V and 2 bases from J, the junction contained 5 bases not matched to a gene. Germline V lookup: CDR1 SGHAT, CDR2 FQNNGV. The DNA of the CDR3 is TGTGCCAGCAGCTTAGAATCTAGCGGCTACACAGATACGCAGTATTTT. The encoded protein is CASSLESSGYTDTQYF. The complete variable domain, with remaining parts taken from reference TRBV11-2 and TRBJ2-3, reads EAGVAQSPRYKIIEKRQSVAFWCNPISGHATLYWYQQILGQGPKLLIQFQNNGVVDDSQLPKDRFSAERLKGVDSTLKIQPAKLEDSAVYLCASSLESSGYTDTQYFGPGTRLTVL.

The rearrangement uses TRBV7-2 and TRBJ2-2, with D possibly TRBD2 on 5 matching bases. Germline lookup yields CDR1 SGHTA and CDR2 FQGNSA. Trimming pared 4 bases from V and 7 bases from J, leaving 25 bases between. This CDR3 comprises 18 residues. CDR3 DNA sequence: TGTGCCAGCAGCTCTACTAGACCACGGGGTTTGCTCGTCGGGGAGCTGTTTTTT. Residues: CASSSTRPRGLLVGELFF.

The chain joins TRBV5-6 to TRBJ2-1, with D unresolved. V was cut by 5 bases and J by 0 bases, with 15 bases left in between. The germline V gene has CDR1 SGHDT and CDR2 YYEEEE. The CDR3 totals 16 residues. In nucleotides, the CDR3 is TGTGCCAGCAGTCCCGGGTGGTGGAGCTCCTACAATGAGCAGTTCTTC. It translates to CASSPGWWSSYNEQFF.

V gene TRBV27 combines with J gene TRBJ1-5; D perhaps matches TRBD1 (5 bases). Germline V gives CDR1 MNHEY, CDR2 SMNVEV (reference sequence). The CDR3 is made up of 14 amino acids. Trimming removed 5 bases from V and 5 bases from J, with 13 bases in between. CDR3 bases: TGTGCCAGCAGTCCCCGGGGGGTTGATCAGCCCCAGCATTTT. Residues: CASSPRGVDQPQHF.

The CDR3 DNA reads TGTGCCATAGAGACAGGTCCGAACACTGAAGCTTTCTTT. Residues: CAIETGPNTEAFF. The rearrangement joins TRBV10-3 to TRBJ1-1, with D possibly matching TRBD1 (6 bases). V lost 9 bases to trimming and J lost 1 base, with 12 bases between them. This CDR3 contains 13 residues. Germline lookup yields CDR1 ENHRY and CDR2 SYGVKD.

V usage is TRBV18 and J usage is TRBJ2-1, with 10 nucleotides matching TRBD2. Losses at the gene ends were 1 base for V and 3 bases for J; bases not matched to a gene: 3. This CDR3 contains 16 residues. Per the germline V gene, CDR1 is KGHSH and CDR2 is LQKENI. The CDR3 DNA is TGTGCCAGCTCACCACTAGCGGGAGGCTACTACAATGAGCAGTTCTTC. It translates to CASSPLAGGYYNEQFF.

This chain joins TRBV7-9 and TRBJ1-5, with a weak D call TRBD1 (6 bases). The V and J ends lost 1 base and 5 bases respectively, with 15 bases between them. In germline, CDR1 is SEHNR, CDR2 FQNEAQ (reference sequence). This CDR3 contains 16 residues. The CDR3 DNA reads TGTGCCAGCAGCTTAGGACAGGCAGGGCTATATCAGCCCCAGCATTTT. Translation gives CASSLGQAGLYQPQHF.

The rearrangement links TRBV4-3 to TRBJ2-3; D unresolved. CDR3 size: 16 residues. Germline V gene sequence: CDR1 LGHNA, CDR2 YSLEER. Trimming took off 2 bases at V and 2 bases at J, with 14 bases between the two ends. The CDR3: CASSQSRGSLTDTQYF. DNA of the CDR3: TGCGCCAGCAGCCAATCGCGTGGCAGCCTCACAGATACGCAGTATTTT.

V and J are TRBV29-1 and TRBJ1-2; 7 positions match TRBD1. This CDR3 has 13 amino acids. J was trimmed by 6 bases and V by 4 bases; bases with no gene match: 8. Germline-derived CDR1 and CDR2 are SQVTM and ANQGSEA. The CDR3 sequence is CSVGVTGPNGYTF. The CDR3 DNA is TGCAGCGTTGGGGTGACAGGGCCTAATGGCTACACCTTC.